Each of the 2 T cell receptor beta chains below was sequenced from the same sample in a study of CD4+ T cells in melanoma. Sequenced by immunoSEQ multiplex PCR; TCRdb stores in-frame clones only, minus some. Among more than 8,000 clones, around 65% were seen once, and the ten largest hold approximately 13%. Input material: cells from a culture (not recorded whether cultured in vitro). The receptors shown here come from a human donor with melanoma.

This clone occurred once. The CDR3 protein is CASSSTGNTIYF. CDR3 nucleotide sequence: TGTGCCAGCAGCTCTACAGGAAACACCATATATTTT. This chain connects TRBV5-5 to TRBJ1-3; no firm D call. Deletions cut 3 bases from V and 4 bases from J, with 5 bases between. CDR1 and CDR2 from the germline V gene are SGHKS and YYEKEE (reference sequence). The CDR3 is made up of 12 amino acids.

This chain connects TRBV4-1 to TRBJ1-5; perhaps TRBD1 as D (5 bases). The CDR3 is 16 residues long. The V gene's germline CDR1 is MGHRA and CDR2 YSYEKL. The V and J ends lost 0 bases and 2 bases respectively, with 11 bases between them. This chain's CDR3 is CASSQDGGIGNQPQHF. CDR3 nucleotides: TGCGCCAGCAGCCAAGATGGGGGGATCGGCAATCAGCCCCAGCATTTT.